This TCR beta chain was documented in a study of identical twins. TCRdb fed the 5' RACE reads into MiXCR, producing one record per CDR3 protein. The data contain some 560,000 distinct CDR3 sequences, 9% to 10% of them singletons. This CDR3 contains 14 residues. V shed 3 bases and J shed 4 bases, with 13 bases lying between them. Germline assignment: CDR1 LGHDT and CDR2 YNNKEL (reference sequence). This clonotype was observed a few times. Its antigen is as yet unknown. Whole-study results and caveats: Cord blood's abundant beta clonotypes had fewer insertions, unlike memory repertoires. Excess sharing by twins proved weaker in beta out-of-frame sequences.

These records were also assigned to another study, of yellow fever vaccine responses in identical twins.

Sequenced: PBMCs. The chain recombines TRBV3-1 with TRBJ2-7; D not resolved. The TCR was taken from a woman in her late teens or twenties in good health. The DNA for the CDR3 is TGTGCCAGCAGCCACCACCTGATCGGATACGAGCAGTACTTC. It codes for CASSHHLIGYEQYF.